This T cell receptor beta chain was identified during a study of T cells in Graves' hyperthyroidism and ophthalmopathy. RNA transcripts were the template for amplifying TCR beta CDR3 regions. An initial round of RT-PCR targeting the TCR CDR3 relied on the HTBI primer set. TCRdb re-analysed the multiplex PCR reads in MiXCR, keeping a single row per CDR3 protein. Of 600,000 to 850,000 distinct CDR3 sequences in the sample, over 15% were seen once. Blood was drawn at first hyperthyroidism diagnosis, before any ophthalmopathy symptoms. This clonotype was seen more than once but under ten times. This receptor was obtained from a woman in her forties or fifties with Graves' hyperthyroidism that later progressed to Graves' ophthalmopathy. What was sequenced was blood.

Here the CDR3 DNA reads TGTGCCAGCAGCCCACGATCGGGAGGGGCCTGGAGCACTGAAGCTTTCTTT. It specifies CASSPRSGGAWSTEAFF. J is TRBJ1-1 and V is TRBV7-2, with D tentatively TRBD1 (5 bases). Germline CDR1 and CDR2: SGHTA and FQGNSA. This CDR3 has 17 amino acids. V lost 5 bases, J lost 4 bases, and 23 bases lay in between.